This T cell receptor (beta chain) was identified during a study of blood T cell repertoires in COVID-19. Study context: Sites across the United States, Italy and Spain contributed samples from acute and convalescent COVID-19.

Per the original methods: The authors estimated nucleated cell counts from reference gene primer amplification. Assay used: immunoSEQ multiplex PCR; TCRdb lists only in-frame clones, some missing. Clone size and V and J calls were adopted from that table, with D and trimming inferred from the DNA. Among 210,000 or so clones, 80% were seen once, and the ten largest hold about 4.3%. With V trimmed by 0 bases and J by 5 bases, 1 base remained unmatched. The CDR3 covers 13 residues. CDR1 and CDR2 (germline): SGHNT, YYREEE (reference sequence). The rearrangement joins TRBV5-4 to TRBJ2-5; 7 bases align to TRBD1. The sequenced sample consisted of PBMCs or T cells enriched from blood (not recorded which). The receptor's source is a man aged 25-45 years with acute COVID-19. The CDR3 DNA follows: TGTGCCAGCAGCTTGGGCAGGGGGGAGACCCAGTACTTC. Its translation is CASSLGRGETQYF.